The T cell receptor beta chain under discussion was sequenced for a study of CD8+CD57+ T cells in acquired aplastic anemia. The CDR3 is made up of 14 amino acids. Losses at the gene ends were 2 bases for V and 6 bases for J; bases not matched to a gene: 9. Germline loops: CDR1 SQVTM, CDR2 ANQGSEA. Researchers used genomic DNA as the template to profile TCR beta VDJ and CDR3. TCRdb used MiXCR to reprocess the reads, holding one entry per CDR3 protein. This sample has about 190,000 distinct CDR3 sequences, with around half found just once. Worth noting for this clonotype: Its antigen is as yet unknown.

Study-wide results and caveats: Shared by patients and controls, almost 30 CD8+ CDR3s were abundant in patients.

The receptor's source is a human donor in good health, serving as a control. Sequenced sample: sorted CD4+, CD8+, or CD8+CD57+ T cells (not recorded which) from PBMCs. The chain links TRBV29-1 to TRBJ1-1, with 7 bases identical to TRBD1. In DNA, the CDR3 is TGCAGCGTTGAATCGCACAGGGGAATCGCTGAAGCTTTCTTT. Its translation: CSVESHRGIAEAFF.